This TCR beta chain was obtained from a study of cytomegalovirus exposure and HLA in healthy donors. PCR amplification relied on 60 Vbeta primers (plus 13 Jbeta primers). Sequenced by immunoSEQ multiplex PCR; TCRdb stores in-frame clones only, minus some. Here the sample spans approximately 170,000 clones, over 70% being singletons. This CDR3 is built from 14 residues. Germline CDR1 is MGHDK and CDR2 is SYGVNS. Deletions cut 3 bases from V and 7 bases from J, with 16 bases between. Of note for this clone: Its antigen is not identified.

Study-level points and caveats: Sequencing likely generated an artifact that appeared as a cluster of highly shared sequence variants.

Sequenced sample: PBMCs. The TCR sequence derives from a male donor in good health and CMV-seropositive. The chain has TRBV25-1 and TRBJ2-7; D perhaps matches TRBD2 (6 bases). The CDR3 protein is CASSEGGARGEQYF. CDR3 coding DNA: TGTGCCAGCAGTGAGGGCGGGGCGCGGGGAGAGCAGTACTTC.